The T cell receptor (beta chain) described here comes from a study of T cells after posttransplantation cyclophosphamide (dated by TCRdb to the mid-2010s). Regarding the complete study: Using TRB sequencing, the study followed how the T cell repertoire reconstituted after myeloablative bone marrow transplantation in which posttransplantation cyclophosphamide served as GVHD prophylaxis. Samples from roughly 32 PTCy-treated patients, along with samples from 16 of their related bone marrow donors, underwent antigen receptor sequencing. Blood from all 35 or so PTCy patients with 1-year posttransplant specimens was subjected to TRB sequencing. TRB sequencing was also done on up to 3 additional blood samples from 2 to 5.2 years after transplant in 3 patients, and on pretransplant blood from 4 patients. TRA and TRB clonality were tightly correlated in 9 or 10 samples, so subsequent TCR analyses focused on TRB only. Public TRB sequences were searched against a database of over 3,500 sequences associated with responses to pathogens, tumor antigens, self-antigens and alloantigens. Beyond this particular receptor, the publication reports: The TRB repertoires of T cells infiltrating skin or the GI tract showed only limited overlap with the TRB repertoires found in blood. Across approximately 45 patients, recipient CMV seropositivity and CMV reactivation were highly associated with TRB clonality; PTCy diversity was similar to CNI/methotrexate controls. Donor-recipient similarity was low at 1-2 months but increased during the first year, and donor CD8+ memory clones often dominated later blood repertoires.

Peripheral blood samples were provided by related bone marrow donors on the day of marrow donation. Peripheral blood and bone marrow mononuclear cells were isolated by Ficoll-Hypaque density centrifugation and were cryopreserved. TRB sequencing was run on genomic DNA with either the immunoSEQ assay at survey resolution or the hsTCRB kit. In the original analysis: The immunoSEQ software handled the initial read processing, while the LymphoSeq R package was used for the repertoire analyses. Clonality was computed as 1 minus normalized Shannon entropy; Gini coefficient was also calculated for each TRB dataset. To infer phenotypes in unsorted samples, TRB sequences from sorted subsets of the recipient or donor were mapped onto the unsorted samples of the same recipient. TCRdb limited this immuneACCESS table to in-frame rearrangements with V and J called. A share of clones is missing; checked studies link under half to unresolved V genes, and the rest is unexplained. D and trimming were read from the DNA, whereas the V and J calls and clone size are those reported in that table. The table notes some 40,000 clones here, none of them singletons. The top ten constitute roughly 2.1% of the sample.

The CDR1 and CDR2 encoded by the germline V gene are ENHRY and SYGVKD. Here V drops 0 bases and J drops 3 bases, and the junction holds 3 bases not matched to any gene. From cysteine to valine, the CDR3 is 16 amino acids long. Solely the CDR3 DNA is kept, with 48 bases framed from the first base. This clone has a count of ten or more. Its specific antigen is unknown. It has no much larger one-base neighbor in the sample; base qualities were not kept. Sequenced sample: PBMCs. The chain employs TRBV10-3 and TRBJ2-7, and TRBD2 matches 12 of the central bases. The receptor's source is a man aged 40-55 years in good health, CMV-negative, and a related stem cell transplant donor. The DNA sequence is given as TGTGCCATCAGTGAGTCGGGGACTAGCGGGTACTACGAGCAGTACGTC. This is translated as CAISESGTSGYYEQYV.